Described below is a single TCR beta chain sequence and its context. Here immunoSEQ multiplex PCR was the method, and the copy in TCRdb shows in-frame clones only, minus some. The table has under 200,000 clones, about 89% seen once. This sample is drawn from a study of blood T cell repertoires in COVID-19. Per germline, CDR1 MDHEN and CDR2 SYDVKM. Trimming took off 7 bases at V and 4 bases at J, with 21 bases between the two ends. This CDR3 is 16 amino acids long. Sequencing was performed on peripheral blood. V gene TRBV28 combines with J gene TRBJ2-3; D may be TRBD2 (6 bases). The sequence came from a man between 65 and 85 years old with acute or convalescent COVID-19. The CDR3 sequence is CASTPGGGARADTQYF. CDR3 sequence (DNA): TGTGCCAGCACCCCCGGGGGTGGCGCCCGGGCAGATACGCAGTATTTT.